The 22 T cell receptor beta chains in this list originate from one sample, sequenced in a study of post-analysis software for immune sequencing data (dated by TCRdb to between 2014 and 2016). The full study reports these points: Four or five TRBV segments, including TRBV5-6, TRBV5-1 and TRBV20-1, were significantly more frequent in patients than controls.

Their antigen targets remain unknown. Libraries were prepared through PCR. Sequencing relied on an Illumina HiSeq 2500. To reduce PCR and sequencing biases, unique molecular identifiers were built into the TCR beta cDNA libraries. TCRdb reprocessed the public reads (quality trimming at Q25 with fastp, clone calling with MiXCR) and kept in-frame beta chains. Each CDR3 protein gets just one entry, which takes the most common genes and DNA from the rows behind it. Recorded for this sample are about 540,000 distinct CDR3 sequences; 34% of them occurred a single time. The top ten clones comprise around 6.1% of the sample. Sample: blood. Source of these receptors: a girl aged 2 to 17 with multiple sclerosis.

Only a few counts were recorded for this clonotype. V and J are TRBV7-2 and TRBJ1-1; D is perhaps TRBD1 (6 bases). The CDR3 is 14 residues long. CDR1 is SGHTA and CDR2 is FQGNSA in the germline V gene. The V and J ends lost 0 bases and 6 bases respectively, with 11 bases between them. The CDR3 loop reads CASSLAPTGPEAFF. DNA for the CDR3: TGTGCCAGCAGCTTAGCCCCGACAGGTCCTGAAGCTTTCTTT.

This clonotype has a handful of counts. The chain is built from TRBV5-1 and TRBJ2-1; D remains ambiguous. V gave up 3 bases and J gave up 3 bases, with 10 bases separating them. This CDR3 spans 14 amino acids. Looked up from germline, CDR1 is SGHRS and CDR2 is YFSETQ. CDR3 protein: CASSSTTGYNEQFF. CDR3 coding DNA: TGCGCCAGCAGCTCCACCACGGGCTACAATGAGCAGTTCTTC.

J is TRBJ2-7 and V is TRBV10-3, with 8 bases matching TRBD2. The J call may be in error: the DNA end matches TRBJ2-5 better. The CDR3 sequence is 14 residues long. CDR1 and CDR2 (germline): ENHRY, SYGVKD. This CDR3 is CAIRVSGGDETQYF. The CDR3 bases are TGTGCCATCAGGGTCTCGGGAGGGGACGAGACCCAGTACTTC.

A few counts support this clonotype. The chain joins TRBV29-1 to TRBJ2-3; D could derive from TRBD1 or TRBD2 (5 bases each). The CDR3 is 13 amino acids. Trimming pared 8 bases from V and 5 bases from J, leaving 17 bases between. Germline CDR1 SQVTM, CDR2 ANQGSEA. The CDR3 spells CSLGGTRGDTQYF. The CDR3 region has the DNA TGCAGCCTTGGGGGAACGAGGGGAGATACGCAGTATTTT.

This clonotype was seen only a few times. The chain is built from TRBV20-1 and TRBJ2-1, with 8 bases matching TRBD2. V gave up 0 bases and J gave up 6 bases; unmatched junction bases: 4. The CDR3 is 14 amino acids. Germline loops: CDR1 DFQATT, CDR2 SNEGSKA (reference sequence). CDR3 region: CSAREAGGRNEQFF. The CDR3 nucleotides read TGCAGTGCTAGAGAGGCGGGGGGCCGCAATGAGCAGTTCTTC.

The chain carries TRBV12-3 or TRBV12-4 and TRBJ2-5; no clear D. The DNA end lines up better with TRBJ2-7; the J call may be wrong. The CDR3 totals 17 residues. Written as DNA, the CDR3 is TGTGCCAGCAGTTTCCCCGCCTCAGGTGGGGTGGCCTACGAGCAGTACTTC. Its protein is CASSFPASGGVAYEQYF.

The chain recombines TRBV20-1 with TRBJ2-5, with 7 bases fitting TRBD1. This CDR3 has 13 residues. Germline V gene sequence: CDR1 DFQATT, CDR2 SNEGSKA (reference sequence). V lost 6 bases, J lost 9 bases, and 13 bases stayed unmatched. The CDR3 protein is CSAPGQNDGAQYF. The CDR3 bases are TGCAGTGCGCCGGGACAGAACGACGGGGCCCAGTACTTC.

CDR3 protein: CSANELAGGPRDNEQFF. In nucleotides, the CDR3 is TGCAGTGCTAATGAGCTAGCGGGGGGGCCTAGGGACAATGAGCAGTTCTTC. The chain uses TRBV20-1 and TRBJ2-1; TRBD2 aligns across 12 bases. The junction had 12 bases not matched to a gene; V was cut back by 4 bases and J by 5 bases. CDR1 is DFQATT, CDR2 SNEGSKA, per germline (reference sequence). CDR3 size: 17 residues.

The chain has TRBV4-2 and TRBJ2-3; 13 bases fit TRBD2. V gave up 0 bases and J gave up 6 bases; unmatched junction bases: 12. The CDR3 is 19 amino acids. CDR1 and CDR2 (germline): LGHNA, YNFKEQ. CDR3 bases: TGTGCCAGCAGCCAAGACTACGATCGGACTAGCGGGGGAGGGGATACGCAGTATTTT. This encodes CASSQDYDRTSGGGDTQYF.

This chain connects TRBV3-1 to TRBJ1-1, with 7 bases fitting TRBD1. Per the germline V gene, CDR1 is LGHDT and CDR2 is YNNKEL (reference sequence). The V gene end was trimmed by 4 bases and the J gene end by 0 bases; junction bases not matched to a gene: 11. The CDR3 length is 17 residues. The CDR3 DNA follows: TGTGCCAGCAGCCCCGCGATCAGACAGGGACTGAACACTGAAGCTTTCTTT. Translating it yields CASSPAIRQGLNTEAFF.

V gene TRBV5-1 combines with J gene TRBJ2-1, with 7 positions matching TRBD2. Per the germline V gene, CDR1 is SGHRS and CDR2 is YFSETQ. The V and J ends lost 4 bases and 8 bases, in that order; junction bases with no gene match: 15. The CDR3 runs to 16 residues. This CDR3 reads CASSRLAGQNGDEQFF. The DNA of the CDR3 is TGCGCCAGCAGCCGACTAGCTGGGCAAAATGGGGATGAGCAGTTCTTC.

This clonotype was detected only a few times. This chain uses TRBV7-3 with TRBJ2-7; no firm D call. This CDR3 comprises 13 residues. V lost 4 bases to trimming and J lost 10 bases, with 17 bases between them. Germline CDR1 SGHTA, CDR2 FQGTGA. DNA of the CDR3: TGTGCCAGCAGCTCCCTCGGAGTTTCCGCCCAGTACTTC. It translates to CASSSLGVSAQYF.

With respect to this clonotype: Germline and junction disagree at one end, which may indicate a read error. V is TRBV5-1 and J is TRBJ2-1, with a possible D match to TRBD1 (7 bases). The CDR3 is 15 amino acids. Germline-derived CDR1 and CDR2 are SGHRS and YFSETQ. The CDR3: CANSLRDSSYNEQFF. Written as DNA, the CDR3 is TGCGCCAACAGCTTGCGGGACAGCTCCTACAATGAGCAGTTCTTC.

This clonotype has just a few counts. The chain has TRBV20-1 and TRBJ1-2; 9 bases are a match to TRBD1. The germline gives CDR1 DFQATT, CDR2 SNEGSKA (reference sequence). The CDR3 covers 14 residues. V was clipped by 5 bases and J by 4 bases; unmatched bases: 8. Here the CDR3 DNA reads TGCAGTGCTCCGGGACAGGGACCCGTCTATGGCTACACCTTC. Protein: CSAPGQGPVYGYTF.

This chain uses TRBV6-1 with TRBJ1-5; a possible D gene is TRBD1 (5 bases). The V end lost 7 bases, the J end lost 2 bases, and 15 bases lay between the germline ends. Germline CDR1 and CDR2: MNHNS and SASEGT. CDR3 length equals 15 residues. The CDR3: CASTSWGWGNQPQHF. In nucleotides, the CDR3 is TGTGCCAGCACCTCATGGGGGTGGGGCAATCAGCCCCAGCATTTT.

The chain carries TRBV10-3 and TRBJ2-1; TRBD2 is a possible D gene (5 bases). The CDR3 spans 15 residues. Germline V gene data show CDR1 as ENHRY and CDR2 as SYGVKD. Trimming pared 7 bases from V and 4 bases from J, leaving 17 bases between. The CDR3 DNA follows: TGTGCCATCAACACCGAGGGAAGACGGTACAATGAGCAGTTCTTC. Its protein is CAINTEGRRYNEQFF.

The chain uses TRBV5-1 and TRBJ1-2, with D possibly matching TRBD1 (5 bases). The germline V gene has CDR1 SGHRS and CDR2 YFSETQ. Trimming shortened V by 0 bases and J by 4 bases, and 13 bases separated the two germline ends. The CDR3 runs 15 residues. The DNA for the CDR3 is TGCGCCAGCAGCTTGGAACGGGGGAATTCCTATGGCTACACCTTC. Translation: CASSLERGNSYGYTF.

The sample holds a few counts of this clonotype. CDR3 sequence: CSARAGVDDTQYF. CDR3 sequence (DNA): TGCAGTGCTAGAGCCGGGGTAGACGATACGCAGTATTTT. The rearrangement uses TRBV20-1 and TRBJ2-3, with D perhaps TRBD2 (5 bases). Germline V gene sequence: CDR1 DFQATT, CDR2 SNEGSKA (reference sequence). The CDR3 covers 13 residues. The V gene lost 1 base and the J gene lost 6 bases, with 11 bases spanning the gap.

In this sample, this clonotype turned up a few times. The V and J genes are TRBV29-1 and TRBJ2-1; 10 positions match TRBD2. This CDR3 has 14 amino acids. Germline trimming cut 4 bases from V and 9 bases from J; bases unmatched to any gene: 9. The germline CDR1 and CDR2 sequences are SQVTM and ANQGSEA. In nucleotides, the CDR3 is TGCAGCGTTGTTCCCAGCGGGGGGGCTGGTGAGCAGTTCTTC. Its translation is CSVVPSGGAGEQFF.

This clonotype was detected only a few times. The J gene is TRBJ2-3, the V gene TRBV20-1; 9 positions agree with TRBD2. V lost 6 bases and J lost 2; bases outside the gene matches: 6. The CDR3 spans 14 residues. The germline V gene has CDR1 DFQATT and CDR2 SNEGSKA (reference sequence). The CDR3 loop reads CSASSGGNTDTQYF. CDR3 DNA sequence: TGCAGTGCGAGTAGCGGGGGAAACACAGATACGCAGTATTTT.

This clonotype is a singleton in its sample. The genes are TRBV5-1 and TRBJ2-5; TRBD1 is a possible D gene (6 bases). Trimming took 0 bases from V and 11 from J, leaving 23 bases between them. Germline assignment: CDR1 SGHRS and CDR2 YFSETQ. This CDR3 region has 16 residues. The CDR3 sequence is CASSLAGQINYNEQYF. The CDR3 coding sequence is TGCGCCAGCAGCTTGGCCGGACAGATAAACTACAATGAGCAGTACTTC.

This clonotype was seen repeatedly, ten times or more. The chain uses TRBV5-1 and TRBJ1-1, with a possible D match to TRBD1 (5 bases). In germline, CDR1 is SGHRS, CDR2 YFSETQ. V shed 5 bases and J shed 1 base, with 9 bases lying between them. The CDR3 has 13 amino acids. CDR3 sequence reads: CASSWGGNTEAFF. CDR3 in DNA: TGCGCCAGCAGTTGGGGGGGGAACACTGAAGCTTTCTTT.